These T cell receptor beta chains were read from a single sample in a study of beta chain features in type 1 diabetes. Produced via immunoSEQ multiplex PCR; TCRdb's table is partial and in-frame only. The table has hundreds of thousands of clones, over 12% seen once; the top ten hold more than 0.02%. The sample consisted of naive CD4+ T cells from blood. The receptors were sampled from a woman in her thirties or forties in good health. Both conserved end residues are part of each CDR3. Fields, in order: CDR3 length, V gene, D gene, J gene, clone size, CDR3 protein, CDR3 DNA. D genes are given only for firm matches. A clone size is listed for some rows: how often the clone was seen (once, few, many), or a class if it is expanded.

len: 13
v_gene: TRBV5-1
d_gene: TRBD2
j_gene: TRBJ2-5
abundance: few
CDR3aa: CASSRTSEETQYF
CDR3nt: TGCGCCAGCAGCCGGACTAGCGAAGAGACCCAGTACTTC

len: 15
v_gene: TRBV4-3
d_gene: -
j_gene: TRBJ1-2
abundance: -
CDR3aa: CASSQDRGGIYGYTF
CDR3nt: TGCGCCAGCAGCCAAGACAGGGGAGGGATATATGGCTACACCTTC

len: 15
v_gene: TRBV2
d_gene: -
j_gene: TRBJ1-5
abundance: few
CDR3aa: CASSEEVLSNQPQHF
CDR3nt: TGTGCCAGCAGCGAGGAGGTATTGAGCAATCAGCCCCAGCATTTT

len: 15
v_gene: TRBV5-8
d_gene: -
j_gene: TRBJ1-5
abundance: -
CDR3aa: CASTRGPGVVQPQHF
CDR3nt: TGTGCCAGCACCCGGGGTCCGGGGGTAGTTCAGCCCCAGCATTTT

len: 14
v_gene: TRBV18
d_gene: -
j_gene: TRBJ2-3
abundance: few
CDR3aa: CASSPTGTSDTQYF
CDR3nt: TGTGCCAGCTCCCCAACAGGGACCAGCGATACGCAGTATTTT

len: 13
v_gene: TRBV5-1
d_gene: -
j_gene: TRBJ1-2
abundance: few
CDR3aa: CASSLVMGLGYTF
CDR3nt: TGCGCCAGCAGCTTGGTGATGGGGCTTGGCTACACCTTC

len: 15
v_gene: TRBV2
d_gene: -
j_gene: TRBJ1-2
abundance: -
CDR3aa: CASSEAGGQPYGYTF
CDR3nt: TGTGCCAGCAGTGAAGCTGGAGGACAGCCTTATGGCTACACCTTC

len: 19
v_gene: TRBV11-2
d_gene: TRBD2
j_gene: TRBJ2-3
abundance: few
CDR3aa: CASSQPEGLAGGSTDTQYF
CDR3nt: TGTGCCAGCAGCCAACCTGAGGGACTAGCGGGGGGCAGCACAGATACGCAGTATTTT

len: 17
v_gene: TRBV4-3
d_gene: TRBD1
j_gene: TRBJ2-1
abundance: -
CDR3aa: CASSQDLNRGREGEQFF
CDR3nt: TGCGCCAGCAGCCAAGATCTGAACAGGGGGCGCGAGGGTGAGCAGTTCTTC

len: 14
v_gene: TRBV19
d_gene: -
j_gene: TRBJ2-2
abundance: few
CDR3aa: CASRETGTTGELFF
CDR3nt: TGTGCCAGTAGGGAGACAGGGACTACCGGGGAGCTGTTTTTT

len: 15
v_gene: TRBV4-2
d_gene: TRBD1
j_gene: TRBJ2-7
abundance: few
CDR3aa: CASSRGQGTSYEQYF
CDR3nt: TGTGCCAGCAGCCGCGGACAGGGGACCTCCTACGAGCAGTACTTC

len: 17
v_gene: TRBV5-1
d_gene: -
j_gene: TRBJ2-4
abundance: few
CDR3aa: CASSPSQGSRVKNIQYF
CDR3nt: TGCGCCAGCAGCCCCTCACAGGGTTCCAGGGTCAAAAACATTCAGTACTTC

len: 16
v_gene: TRBV4-1
d_gene: TRBD2
j_gene: TRBJ2-1
abundance: few
CDR3aa: CASSQVVQRGHNEQFF
CDR3nt: TGCGCCAGCAGCCAAGTGGTCCAGCGGGGGCACAATGAGCAGTTCTTC

len: 14
v_gene: TRBV18
d_gene: -
j_gene: TRBJ2-1
abundance: -
CDR3aa: CASSPAGSGNEQFF
CDR3nt: TGTGCCAGCTCACCAGCGGGGTCAGGCAATGAGCAGTTCTTC

len: 14
v_gene: TRBV10-3
d_gene: -
j_gene: TRBJ1-5
abundance: -
CDR3aa: CAISYTDTNQPQHF
CDR3nt: TGTGCCATCAGCTATACAGATACTAATCAGCCCCAGCATTTT

len: 14
v_gene: TRBV7-2
d_gene: TRBD2
j_gene: TRBJ2-1
abundance: -
CDR3aa: CASSLTSPPNEQFF
CDR3nt: TGTGCCAGCAGCTTGACTAGCCCACCCAATGAGCAGTTCTTC

len: 13
v_gene: TRBV4-3
d_gene: -
j_gene: TRBJ2-7
abundance: many
CDR3aa: CASSQVLRAEQYF
CDR3nt: TGCGCCAGCAGCCAAGTGTTGAGGGCCGAGCAGTACTTC

len: 15
v_gene: TRBV5-1
d_gene: -
j_gene: TRBJ1-2
abundance: few
CDR3aa: CASTPDGAVIYGYTF
CDR3nt: TGCGCCAGCACCCCGGATGGGGCAGTGATCTATGGCTACACCTTC

len: 15
v_gene: TRBV5-1
d_gene: TRBD2
j_gene: TRBJ2-1
abundance: -
CDR3aa: CASSFGLAADNEQFF
CDR3nt: TGCGCCAGCAGCTTTGGACTAGCGGCAGACAATGAGCAGTTCTTC

len: 15
v_gene: TRBV4-2
d_gene: TRBD2
j_gene: TRBJ2-1
abundance: few
CDR3aa: CASSPGLAGGNEQFF
CDR3nt: TGTGCCAGCAGCCCGGGACTAGCGGGGGGTAATGAGCAGTTCTTC

len: 15
v_gene: TRBV19
d_gene: TRBD2
j_gene: TRBJ2-1
abundance: few
CDR3aa: CASSVTSGGAAEQFF
CDR3nt: TGTGCCAGTAGTGTGACTAGCGGGGGGGCCGCTGAGCAGTTCTTC

len: 16
v_gene: TRBV14
d_gene: TRBD2
j_gene: TRBJ2-1
abundance: -
CDR3aa: CASSHGGGSSYNEQFF
CDR3nt: TGTGCCAGCAGCCACGGCGGGGGGTCCTCCTACAATGAGCAGTTCTTC

len: 17
v_gene: TRBV12-2
d_gene: -
j_gene: TRBJ2-3
abundance: few
CDR3aa: CASRFLPGGSGLNTQYF
CDR3nt: TGTGCAAGTCGCTTTCTACCGGGTGGTAGCGGACTAAATACGCAGTATTTT

len: 17
v_gene: TRBV7-9
d_gene: TRBD1
j_gene: TRBJ2-6
abundance: -
CDR3aa: CASSLGQGRSGANVLTF
CDR3nt: TGTGCCAGCAGCCTCGGACAGGGGAGATCTGGGGCCAACGTCCTGACTTTC

len: 13
v_gene: TRBV16
d_gene: -
j_gene: TRBJ2-1
abundance: few
CDR3aa: CASSRGQYNEQFF
CDR3nt: TGTGCCAGCAGCCGAGGACAGTACAATGAGCAGTTCTTC

len: 16
v_gene: TRBV5-6
d_gene: -
j_gene: TRBJ1-5
abundance: few
CDR3aa: CASSLATDNSNQPQHF
CDR3nt: TGTGCCAGCAGCTTGGCGACAGATAATAGCAATCAGCCCCAGCATTTT

len: 14
v_gene: TRBV6-1
d_gene: -
j_gene: TRBJ2-7
abundance: -
CDR3aa: CASSESRATHEQYF
CDR3nt: TGTGCCAGCAGTGAATCCAGGGCCACCCACGAGCAGTACTTC

len: 15
v_gene: TRBV4-3
d_gene: TRBD1
j_gene: TRBJ1-1
abundance: -
CDR3aa: CASSRAQGANTEAFF
CDR3nt: TGCGCCAGCAGTCGCGCACAGGGGGCTAACACTGAAGCTTTCTTT

len: 14
v_gene: TRBV7-2
d_gene: TRBD1
j_gene: TRBJ1-6
abundance: many
CDR3aa: CASQGQGGNSPLHF
CDR3nt: TGTGCCAGCCAAGGACAGGGAGGAAATTCACCCCTCCACTTT

len: 16
v_gene: TRBV30
d_gene: TRBD1
j_gene: TRBJ1-1
abundance: -
CDR3aa: CAWIGQVKSSFTEAFF
CDR3nt: TGTGCCTGGATCGGACAGGTCAAAAGTAGTTTCACTGAAGCTTTCTTT

len: 13
v_gene: TRBV6-5
d_gene: -
j_gene: TRBJ1-1
abundance: -
CDR3aa: CASSYRGDTEAFF
CDR3nt: TGTGCCAGCAGTTACCGGGGAGACACTGAAGCTTTCTTT

len: 12
v_gene: TRBV14
d_gene: -
j_gene: TRBJ1-4
abundance: -
CDR3aa: CASSQVSEKLFF
CDR3nt: TGTGCCAGCAGCCAAGTGAGCGAAAAACTGTTTTTT

len: 16
v_gene: TRBV6-6
d_gene: TRBD2
j_gene: TRBJ2-7
abundance: -
CDR3aa: CASSYGGTSGSYEQYF
CDR3nt: TGTGCCAGCAGTTACGGCGGGACTAGCGGGTCCTACGAGCAGTACTTC

len: 18
v_gene: TRBV9
d_gene: TRBD1
j_gene: TRBJ1-6
abundance: few
CDR3aa: CASSGGDSPSSYNSPLHF
CDR3nt: TGTGCCAGCAGCGGGGGGGACAGCCCGAGCTCCTATAATTCACCCCTCCACTTT

len: 18
v_gene: TRBV19
d_gene: TRBD1
j_gene: TRBJ2-6
abundance: few
CDR3aa: CASSTGTGGGSGANVLTF
CDR3nt: TGTGCCAGTAGTACCGGGACAGGGGGCGGATCTGGGGCCAACGTCCTGACTTTC

len: 15
v_gene: TRBV25-1
d_gene: -
j_gene: TRBJ1-2
abundance: few
CDR3aa: CASSGTGSGSYGYTF
CDR3nt: TGTGCCAGCAGCGGTACGGGGAGTGGAAGCTATGGCTACACCTTC

len: 16
v_gene: TRBV6-6
d_gene: TRBD1
j_gene: TRBJ2-7
abundance: -
CDR3aa: CASSSAGTARSYEQYF
CDR3nt: TGTGCCAGCAGTTCAGCCGGGACAGCGCGCTCCTACGAGCAGTACTTC

len: 15
v_gene: TRBV4-1
d_gene: TRBD1
j_gene: TRBJ2-7
abundance: -
CDR3aa: CASSSPGTGSYEQYF
CDR3nt: TGCGCCAGCAGCTCGCCCGGGACAGGGTCCTACGAGCAGTACTTC

len: 15
v_gene: TRBV19
d_gene: TRBD1
j_gene: TRBJ1-5
abundance: -
CDR3aa: CASRLTGGSGQPQHF
CDR3nt: TGTGCCAGTAGGTTGACAGGGGGCTCGGGTCAGCCCCAGCATTTT

len: 15
v_gene: TRBV6-1
d_gene: TRBD2
j_gene: TRBJ2-3
abundance: -
CDR3aa: CASSASGDLTDTQYF
CDR3nt: TGTGCCAGCAGTGCTAGCGGGGATCTCACAGATACGCAGTATTTT

len: 13
v_gene: TRBV6-1
d_gene: -
j_gene: TRBJ1-1
abundance: few
CDR3aa: CASSNQGNTEAFF
CDR3nt: TGTGCCAGCAGTAACCAGGGGAACACTGAAGCTTTCTTT

len: 12
v_gene: TRBV2
d_gene: -
j_gene: TRBJ2-5
abundance: few
CDR3aa: CASSSRGETQYF
CDR3nt: TGTGCCAGCAGTTCTCGGGGGGAGACCCAGTACTTC

len: 15
v_gene: TRBV18
d_gene: -
j_gene: TRBJ1-1
abundance: -
CDR3aa: CASSPFPGADTEAFF
CDR3nt: TGTGCCAGCTCACCCTTTCCAGGGGCTGACACTGAAGCTTTCTTT

len: 13
v_gene: TRBV25-1
d_gene: -
j_gene: TRBJ2-1
abundance: -
CDR3aa: CASRRQDWDEQFF
CDR3nt: TGTGCCAGCAGAAGACAGGACTGGGATGAGCAGTTCTTC

len: 15
v_gene: TRBV29-1
d_gene: TRBD1
j_gene: TRBJ1-4
abundance: few
CDR3aa: CSVRGLGATNEKLFF
CDR3nt: TGCAGCGTCAGGGGGTTAGGAGCAACTAATGAAAAACTGTTTTTT

len: 14
v_gene: TRBV29-1
d_gene: TRBD2
j_gene: TRBJ2-3
abundance: -
CDR3aa: CSVELAGGGDTQYF
CDR3nt: TGCAGCGTTGAACTAGCGGGGGGCGGGGATACGCAGTATTTT

len: 12
v_gene: TRBV29-1
d_gene: -
j_gene: TRBJ2-5
abundance: few
CDR3aa: CSASYWAETQYF
CDR3nt: TGCAGCGCCTCTTACTGGGCTGAGACCCAGTACTTC

len: 14
v_gene: TRBV21-1
d_gene: -
j_gene: TRBJ1-2
abundance: -
CDR3aa: CASSKTRGIYGYTF
CDR3nt: TGTGCCAGCAGCAAAACCAGAGGCATCTATGGCTACACCTTC

len: 14
v_gene: TRBV27
d_gene: -
j_gene: TRBJ1-1
abundance: -
CDR3aa: CASGPQGLNTEAFF
CDR3nt: TGTGCCAGCGGACCACAGGGACTGAACACTGAAGCTTTCTTT

len: 10
v_gene: TRBV20-1
d_gene: -
j_gene: TRBJ2-3
abundance: -
CDR3aa: CSAGSDTQYF
CDR3nt: TGCAGTGCAGGGAGTGATACGCAGTATTTT